This TCR beta chain was sequenced in a study of blood T cell repertoires in COVID-19. At the level of the study: The samples span acute and convalescent COVID-19 from the United States, Italy and Spain. Sources were T cells, B-cell-depleted T cells, or PBMCs; the material itself was cDNA or gDNA.

Per the study methods: By means of reference gene primer amplification, nucleated cell counts were estimated. Method: immunoSEQ multiplex PCR; TCRdb's copy keeps in-frame clones and lacks some. V and J calls and clone size are copied from that table; D and trimming were computed from the DNA. The table has over 120,000 clones, about 80% seen once. The germline gives CDR1 MNHEY, CDR2 SMNVEV (reference sequence). The CDR3 length is 15 residues. The V segment lost 5 bases and the J segment 5 bases; nucleotides outside the gene matches: 9. Participant-given clinical history determined each cohort assignment.

This TCR derives from a woman between 50 and 59 years old who had recovered from COVID-19. Sequencing input: PBMCs or T cells enriched from blood (not recorded which). The chain couples TRBV27 to TRBJ1-1, with 9 nucleotides matching TRBD1. Here the CDR3 reads CASSGHRGLRTEAFF. Here the CDR3 DNA reads TGTGCCAGCAGTGGACACAGGGGGCTGAGGACTGAAGCTTTCTTT.